This T cell receptor beta chain derives from a study of OX40 agonist ivuxolimab in advanced cancers. On the study more broadly: Every patient in dose escalation had hepatocellular carcinoma, melanoma, renal cell or head and neck cancer. Among those treated, three patients had partial responses, one with hepatocellular carcinoma and two with cutaneous melanoma. Eligibility rules accepted prior anti-PD-1, anti-PD-L1 or anti-CTLA-4 therapy, and 30% to 40% had some.

Data came from immunoSEQ multiplex PCR; TCRdb stores just in-frame clones and leaves some out. Among 50,000 to 65,000 clones listed, roughly nine tenths were seen once. Trimming cost V 4 bases and J 7 bases, with 17 bases left between them. CDR1 ENHRY and CDR2 SYGVKD come from the germline V gene. CDR3 size: 15 residues. Study observations and caveats: On average, CD8+ T cells showed a greater number of expanded clones than CD4+.

Comment on this clone: The target antigen is unknown.

The input for sequencing was CD4+ or CD8+ T cells sorted from blood, taken in a trial of the OX40 agonist ivuxolimab. The chain joins TRBV10-3 to TRBJ2-1, with a weak D call TRBD2 (7 bases). The TCR was taken from an adult with an advanced solid tumor such as melanoma, head and neck, liver or kidney cancer. The CDR3 reads CAISGEGGSGNEQFF. The CDR3 DNA follows: TGTGCCATCAGTGGGGAGGGGGGAAGTGGGAATGAGCAGTTCTTC.